These 27 T cell receptor beta chains were sequenced from one sample in a study of CD8+CD57+ T cells in acquired aplastic anemia. The template used for profiling TCR beta VDJ and CDR3 was genomic DNA. MiXCR, run by TCRdb on the reads, gives a single entry per CDR3 protein. The repertoire consists of some 64,000 distinct CDR3 sequences, with about 54% occurring once and the leading ten covering 2.5%. Sequencing used sorted CD4+, CD8+, or CD8+CD57+ T cells (not recorded which) from PBMCs. These receptors came from a human donor in good health, serving as a control.

A remark on this clonotype: Germline is not matched at one junction end, which may reflect a read error. V usage is TRBV12-3 or TRBV12-4 and J usage is TRBJ1-6; D gene uncertain. The CDR3 totals 19 residues. The CDR3 is CVSSSVLGPATSYNSPLHF. The CDR3, as DNA: TGTGTCAGCAGTTCTGTCCTCGGGCCGGCGACATCCTATAATTCACCCCTCCACTTT.

This chain links TRBV24-1 with TRBJ1-1, with TRBD1 identical over 7 bases. CDR3 length: 14 amino acids. Per germline, CDR1 KGHDR and CDR2 SFDVKD. V dropped 8 bases and J dropped 4; count of bases not matched to a gene: 9. In nucleotides, the CDR3 is TGTGCCACCACCGGGGAAGGGGGCATCACTGAAGCTTTCTTT. The encoded protein is CATTGEGGITEAFF.

The chain employs TRBV29-1 and TRBJ2-7; tentatively, D is TRBD1 or TRBD2 (5 bases each). Germline assignment: CDR1 SQVTM and CDR2 ANQGSEA. The V end was cut by 5 bases, the J end by 4 bases, with 12 bases between. The CDR3 totals 12 residues. The CDR3, as DNA: TGCAGCGTTTGGGCAGGGAGATACGAGCAGTACTTC. It codes for CSVWAGRYEQYF.

Relative to its sample, this clonotype is medium-sized. This chain links TRBV7-8 with TRBJ2-7; D remains unclear. Germline CDR1 and CDR2: SGHVS and FQNEAQ. Trimming removed 3 bases from V and 3 bases from J, with 18 bases in between. The CDR3 is 16 residues long. Here the CDR3 DNA reads TGTGCCAGCAGCTTGGGCCCAAAGGTGGGCTTCTACGAGCAGTACTTC. This translates into CASSLGPKVGFYEQYF. Using reference TRBV7-8 and TRBJ2-7 for the parts outside the CDR3, the full variable domain is GAGVSQSPRYKVAKRGQDVALRCDPISGHVSLFWYQQALGQGPEFLTYFQNEAQLDKSGLPSDRFFAERPEGSVSTLKIQRTQQEDSAVYLCASSLGPKVGFYEQYFGPGTRLTVT.

The chain has TRBV9 and TRBJ1-2; the match to TRBD1 covers 7 bases. Losses at the gene ends were 5 bases for V and 4 bases for J; bases not matched to a gene: 5. This CDR3 is 13 amino acids long. Germline CDR1 reads SGDLS; CDR2 reads YYNGEE. CDR3 protein: CASSNRGSYGYTF. CDR3 DNA sequence: TGTGCCAGCAGTAACAGGGGAAGCTATGGCTACACCTTC.

The rearrangement links TRBV7-6 to TRBJ2-5; a weak D match, TRBD1 (5 bases). Germline CDR1 reads SGHVS; CDR2 reads FNYEAQ. The length of the CDR3 is 13 residues. Trimming pared 0 bases from V and 5 bases from J, leaving 7 bases between. CDR3 sequence: CASSLAWGETQYF. CDR3 in DNA: TGTGCCAGCAGCTTAGCGTGGGGCGAGACCCAGTACTTC. The whole variable domain, remainder taken from reference TRBV7-6 and TRBJ2-5, is GAGVSQSPRYKVTKRGQDVALRCDPISGHVSLYWYRQALGQGPEFLTYFNYEAQQDKSGLPNDRFSAERPEGSISTLTIQRTEQRDSAMYRCASSLAWGETQYFGPGTRLLVL.

This clonotype has just one count. This chain connects TRBV7-2 to TRBJ1-6; TRBD1 is a possible D gene (5 bases). There are 12 residues in the CDR3. V shed 4 bases and J shed 10 bases, with 8 bases lying between them. Germline V lookup: CDR1 SGHTA, CDR2 FQGNSA. CDR3 sequence: CASSSRVSPLHF. In DNA form, the CDR3 reads TGTGCCAGCAGCTCCAGGGTCTCACCCCTCCACTTT.

The chain has TRBV20-1 and TRBJ2-5; perhaps TRBD1 as D (5 bases). V gave up 5 bases and J gave up 5 bases, with 12 bases separating them. Germline-derived CDR1 and CDR2 are DFQATT and SNEGSKA (reference sequence). This CDR3 spans 12 amino acids. The CDR3 DNA reads TGCAGTGCTGGACAAGACACGGAGACCCAGTACTTC. As protein: CSAGQDTETQYF.

In the case of this clonotype: An end of the junction does not agree with germline; a read error may underlie this. The chain uses TRBV10-2 and TRBJ1-1, with 7 positions matching TRBD1. Germline-derived CDR1 and CDR2 are WSHSY and SAAADI. CDR3 length: 15 amino acids. The CDR3 bases are TGCGCCAGCAGCGCAGGGGGTGGTTCGAACAATGAAGCTTTCTTT. Translating gives CASSAGGGSNNEAFF.

The rearrangement joins TRBV19 to TRBJ2-6; no clear D gene. Germline assignment: CDR1 LNHDA and CDR2 SQIVND (reference sequence). V shed 5 bases and J shed 9 bases, with 8 bases lying between them. The CDR3 length is 12 residues. For the CDR3, the DNA is TGTGCCAGTAGTCATCAGGACAACGTCCTGACTTTC. Translating it yields CASSHQDNVLTF.

This chain uses TRBV11-2 with TRBJ1-6; D not resolved. Germline CDR1 SGHAT, CDR2 FQNNGV. Trimming stripped 5 bases from V and 8 bases from J, with 7 bases between. This CDR3 comprises 12 residues. CDR3 DNA: TGTGCCAGCAGCGTAAGCTATTCACCCCTCCACTTT. Translating it yields CASSVSYSPLHF.

The chain carries TRBV2 and TRBJ1-5; weak D call: TRBD1 (5 bases). Germline V lookup: CDR1 SNHLY, CDR2 FYNNEI. Trimming shortened V by 3 bases and J by 4 bases, and 7 bases separated the two germline ends. This CDR3 has 13 amino acids. As DNA, the CDR3 is TGTGCCAGCAGTGAGACAGTTAATCAGCCCCAGCATTTT. Its protein product is CASSETVNQPQHF. The complete variable domain, with remaining parts taken from reference TRBV2 and TRBJ1-5, reads EPEVTQTPSHQVTQMGQEVILRCVPISNHLYFYWYRQILGQKVEFLVSFYNNEISEKSEIFDDQFSVERPDGSNFTLKIRSTKLEDSAMYFCASSETVNQPQHFGDGTRLSIL.

This clonotype appeared a few times. This chain connects TRBV19 to TRBJ1-1; D gene unclear. The CDR3 runs 14 residues. In germline, CDR1 is LNHDA, CDR2 SQIVND (reference sequence). Trimming cost V 5 bases and J 3 bases, with 13 bases left between them. The CDR3 is CASSLGGDYTEAFF. The CDR3 nucleotides read TGTGCCAGTAGTCTTGGTGGGGATTACACTGAAGCTTTCTTT.

The J gene is TRBJ1-2, the V gene TRBV5-5; D is perhaps TRBD1 (6 bases). Trimming removed 4 bases at V and 3 bases at J, with 16 bases between. CDR3 length: 15 amino acids. In germline, CDR1 is SGHKS, CDR2 YYEKEE (reference sequence). The CDR3 reads CASSGPTGSDYGYTF. DNA of the CDR3: TGTGCCAGCAGCGGACCAACAGGGAGCGACTATGGCTACACCTTC. Full variable domain (missing parts from reference TRBV5-5 and TRBJ1-2): DAGVTQSPTHLIKTRGQQVTLRCSPISGHKSVSWYQQVLGQGPQFIFQYYEKEERGRGNFPDRFSARQFPNYSSELNVNALLLGDSALYLCASSGPTGSDYGYTFGSGTRLTVV.

The genes are TRBV15 and TRBJ2-3; tentative D call: TRBD1 (6 bases). Germline V gene lookup returns CDR1 LNHNV and CDR2 YYDKDF (reference sequence). V was cut by 5 bases and J by 5 bases, with 23 bases left in between. The CDR3 sequence is 17 residues long. The CDR3 region has the DNA TGTGCCACCAGCCCCCCTCACAAGGGGGAAATTAGAGATACGCAGTATTTT. This gives the protein CATSPPHKGEIRDTQYF.

The V call is TRBV10-3, the J call TRBJ2-7, with TRBD1 matching 7 bases. CDR1 is ENHRY, CDR2 SYGVKD, per germline. CDR3 length: 14 amino acids. V lost 2 bases and J lost 3; bases outside the gene matches: 4. The CDR3 spells CAISEGDSLYEQYF. For the CDR3, the DNA is TGTGCCATCAGTGAGGGGGACAGTCTCTACGAGCAGTACTTC.

This clonotype is termed medium-sized (0.01 to 0.1%). J is TRBJ2-1 and V is TRBV24-1, with 15 bases fitting TRBD2. Germline V gene lookup returns CDR1 KGHDR and CDR2 SFDVKD. V was pared by 9 bases and J by 12 bases, with 11 bases of the junction left unmatched. The CDR3 sequence is 15 residues long. This CDR3 is CATGRPGLAGGRQFF. The CDR3 DNA reads TGTGCCACCGGAAGACCGGGACTAGCGGGAGGTCGGCAGTTCTTC.

This clonotype was detected ten times or more. This chain connects TRBV7-9 to TRBJ1-4; D might be TRBD1 (6 bases). Germline-derived CDR1 and CDR2 are SEHNR and FQNEAQ (reference sequence). The CDR3 covers 14 residues. Trimming removed 5 bases at V and 7 bases at J, with 14 bases between. CDR3 sequence: CASSARGVAEKLFF. The CDR3 region has the DNA TGTGCCAGCAGCGCTAGGGGGGTAGCTGAAAAACTGTTTTTT.

For this clonotype: One end of the junction fails to match germline, which may point to a read error. J is TRBJ1-6 and V is TRBV7-7, with D unclear. The CDR3 is 13 residues long. The germline CDR1 and CDR2 sequences are SSHAT and FNYEAQ (reference sequence). The CDR3 protein is CASSLRYNSPLHF. The CDR3 DNA follows: TGTGCTAGCAGCTTGAGATATAATTCACCCCTCCACTTT.

The J gene is TRBJ1-1, the V gene TRBV29-1; no firm D call. CDR3 length equals 12 residues. Germline CDR1 and CDR2: SQVTM and ANQGSEA. The V end lost 4 bases, the J end lost 11 bases, and 17 bases lay between the germline ends. The CDR3 is CSVVGSGYSAFF. The CDR3, as DNA: TGCAGCGTTGTGGGCTCGGGGTATTCGGCTTTCTTT.

This clonotype has ten or more counts. The rearrangement links TRBV28 to TRBJ2-7; TRBD1 aligns across 8 bases. The CDR3 is 14 residues long. Germline V gene sequence: CDR1 MDHEN, CDR2 SYDVKM. The V and J ends lost 5 bases and 4 bases, in that order; junction bases with no gene match: 7. The CDR3 sequence is CASSPGGRRYEQYF. For the CDR3, the DNA is TGTGCCAGCAGTCCAGGGGGCCGTCGTTACGAGCAGTACTTC.

The J gene is TRBJ1-2, the V gene TRBV18; 7 nucleotides agree with TRBD1. This CDR3 region has 15 residues. The germline V gene encodes CDR1 KGHSH and CDR2 LQKENI. J lost 8 bases, V lost 1 base, and 10 bases had no gene match. The CDR3 reads CASSPRGTVLTGYTF. The CDR3 coding sequence is TGTGCCAGCTCACCACGCGGGACAGTACTCACGGGCTACACCTTC.

V gene TRBV19 combines with J gene TRBJ2-2; D gene uncertain. The CDR3 runs 15 residues. CDR1 LNHDA and CDR2 SQIVND come from the germline V gene (reference sequence). V was clipped by 3 bases and J by 1 base, with 9 bases between them. The CDR3 sequence: CASSMTELNTGELFF. Written as DNA, the CDR3 is TGTGCCAGTAGTATGACCGAGTTGAACACCGGGGAGCTGTTTTTT.

The chain is built from TRBV6-5 and TRBJ2-7; TRBD1 aligns across 7 bases. V dropped 0 bases and J dropped 2; count of bases not matched to a gene: 7. This CDR3 comprises 16 residues. CDR1 and CDR2 from the germline V gene are MNHEY and SVGAGI. CDR3 region: CASSYSTGQTTYEQYF. The CDR3 DNA reads as TGTGCCAGCAGTTACTCGACGGGACAGACAACCTACGAGCAGTACTTC.

The genes are TRBV10-3 and TRBJ1-5; the D gene is possibly TRBD1 (6 bases). This CDR3 spans 15 amino acids. Per the germline V gene, CDR1 is ENHRY and CDR2 is SYGVKD. With 6 bases removed from V and 3 bases from J, the gap between germline ends came to 15 bases. CDR3 sequence reads: CAIRKGGTVNQPQHF. DNA for the CDR3: TGTGCCATCAGGAAAGGGGGTACTGTCAATCAGCCCCAGCATTTT.

The chain uses TRBV19 and TRBJ2-1; 7 bases map to TRBD2. The CDR3 sequence is 15 residues long. The V gene end was trimmed by 9 bases and the J gene end by 0 bases; junction bases not matched to a gene: 8. Looked up from germline, CDR1 is LNHDA and CDR2 is SQIVND (reference sequence). CDR3 protein: CASSSSGSSYNEQFF. CDR3 sequence (DNA): TGTGCCAGCAGCTCTAGCGGTAGCTCCTACAATGAGCAGTTCTTC.

The chain combines TRBV10-3 with TRBJ2-7; 10 bases map to TRBD1. The CDR3 runs to 14 residues. Per the germline V gene, CDR1 is ENHRY and CDR2 is SYGVKD. V lost 0 bases to trimming and J lost 6 bases; unmatched junction nucleotides: 2. CDR3 region: CAISESDRGFEQYF. The CDR3 DNA follows: TGTGCCATCAGTGAGTCGGACAGGGGGTTCGAGCAGTACTTC.